This entry is about one TCR beta chain. This entry is derived from a study of Ad26.COV2.S vaccination and SARS-CoV-2 variants. Across the study: The Ad26.COV2.S arm of the COV1001 trial was where the donor was placed. Intramuscular Ad26.COV2.S at 5x10^10 or 1x10^11 viral particles.

TCRdb's copy holds only in-frame clones and misses some; the assay was immunoSEQ multiplex PCR. The table records 350,000 to 500,000 clones, 90% of them present only once. The CDR3 contains 16 residues. Germline V gene lookup returns CDR1 SGDLS and CDR2 YYNGEE. Trimming took 0 bases from V and 5 from J; bases not matched to a gene: 10. The treatment denotes: some 19 received Ad26.COV2.S at low or high dose, single or two shots; 5 received placebo; per-sample allocation not given. At day 63 after the first vaccine or placebo injection, samples were drawn. Based in Boston, the donor was an adult of 18-55 years. Vaccination employed an Ad26 vector expressing the Wuhan-strain SARS-CoV-2 spike.

This TCR derives from a person aged 18-65 years who received the Ad26.COV2.S COVID-19 vaccine or a placebo. Sequencing was performed on peripheral blood, taken in a trial of Ad26.COV2.S vaccine versus placebo. The chain couples TRBV9 to TRBJ1-1; 7 nucleotides line up with TRBD1. For the CDR3, the DNA is TGTGCCAGCAGCGTAGCTAGCGGAGCAGGGGGGACTGAAGCTTTCTTT. It translates to CASSVASGAGGTEAFF.